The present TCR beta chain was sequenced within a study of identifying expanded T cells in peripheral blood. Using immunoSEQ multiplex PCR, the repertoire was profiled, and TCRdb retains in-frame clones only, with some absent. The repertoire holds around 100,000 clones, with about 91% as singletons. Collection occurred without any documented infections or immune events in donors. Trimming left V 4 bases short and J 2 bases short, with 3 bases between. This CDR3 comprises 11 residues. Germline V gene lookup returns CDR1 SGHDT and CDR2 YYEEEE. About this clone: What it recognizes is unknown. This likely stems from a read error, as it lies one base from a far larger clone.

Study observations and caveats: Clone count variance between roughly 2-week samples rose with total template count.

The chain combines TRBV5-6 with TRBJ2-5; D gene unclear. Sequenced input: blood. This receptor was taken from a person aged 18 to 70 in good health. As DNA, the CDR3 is TGTGCCAGCAGCATACAAGAGACCCAGTACTTC. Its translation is CASSIQETQYF. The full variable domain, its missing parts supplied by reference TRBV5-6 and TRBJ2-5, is DAGVTQSPTHLIKTRGQQVTLRCSPKSGHDTVSWYQQALGQGPQFIFQYYEEEERQRGNFPDRFSGHQFPNYSSELNVNALLLGDSALYLCASSIQETQYFGPGTRLLVL.